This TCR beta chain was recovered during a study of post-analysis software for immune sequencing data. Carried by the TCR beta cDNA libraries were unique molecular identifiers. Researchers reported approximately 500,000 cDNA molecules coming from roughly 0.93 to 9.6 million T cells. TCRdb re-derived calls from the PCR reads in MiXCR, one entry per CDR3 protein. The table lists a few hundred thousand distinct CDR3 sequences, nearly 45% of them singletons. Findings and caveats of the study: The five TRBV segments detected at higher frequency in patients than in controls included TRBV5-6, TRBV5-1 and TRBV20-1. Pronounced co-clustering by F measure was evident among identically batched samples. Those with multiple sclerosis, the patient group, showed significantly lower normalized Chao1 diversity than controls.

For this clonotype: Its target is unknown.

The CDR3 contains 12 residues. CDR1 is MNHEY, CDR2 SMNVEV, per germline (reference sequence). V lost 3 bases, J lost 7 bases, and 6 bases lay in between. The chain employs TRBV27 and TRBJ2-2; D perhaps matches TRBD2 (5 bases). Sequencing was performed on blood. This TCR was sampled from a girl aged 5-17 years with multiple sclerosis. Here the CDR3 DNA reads TGTGCCAGCAGTTTGGGGAGCGGGGAGCTGTTTTTT. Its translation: CASSLGSGELFF.